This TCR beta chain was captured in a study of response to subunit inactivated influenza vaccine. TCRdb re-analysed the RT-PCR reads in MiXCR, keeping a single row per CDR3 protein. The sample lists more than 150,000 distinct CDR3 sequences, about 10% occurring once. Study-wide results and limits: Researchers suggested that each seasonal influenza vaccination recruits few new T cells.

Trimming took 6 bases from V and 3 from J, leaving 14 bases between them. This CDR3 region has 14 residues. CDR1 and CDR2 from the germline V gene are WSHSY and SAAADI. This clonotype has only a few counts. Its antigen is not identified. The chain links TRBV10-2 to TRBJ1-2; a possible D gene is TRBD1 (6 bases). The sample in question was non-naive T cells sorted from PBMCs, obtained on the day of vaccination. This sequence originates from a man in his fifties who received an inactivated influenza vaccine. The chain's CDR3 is CASSKGGVDYGYTF. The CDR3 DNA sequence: TGCGCCAGCAGCAAGGGGGGGGTGGACTATGGCTACACCTTC.